This is a list of T cell receptor beta chains from one sample in a study of blood T cell repertoires in COVID-19. The protocol was immunoSEQ multiplex PCR, while the TCRdb copy is restricted to in-frame clones and leaves out a portion. The repertoire has nearly 250,000 clones, roughly 79% of them found once; the top ten carry around 2%. Sequences were obtained from peripheral blood. Source of these receptors: an elderly woman with acute or convalescent COVID-19. Both conserved end residues are part of each CDR3. A D gene is named only where the DNA matches it firmly. The size entry is marked missing in some rows and otherwise reads once, few, many or a size class.

v_gene	abundance	j_gene	d_gene	CDR3aa	CDR3nt
TRBV27	NA	TRBJ1-5	NA	CASSSKNGVSNQPQHF	TGTGCCAGCAGTTCTAAAAACGGGGTAAGCAATCAGCCCCAGCATTTT
TRBV2	NA	TRBJ2-7	NA	CASRGQSSSYEQYF	TGTGCCAGCAGAGGACAGTCAAGCTCCTACGAGCAGTACTTC
TRBV4-3	NA	TRBJ1-2	TRBD1	CASSQDFGSTGVYGYTF	TGCGCCAGCAGCCAAGATTTCGGGTCCACAGGGGTCTATGGCTACACCTTC
TRBV5-8	NA	TRBJ1-2	TRBD1	CASSAQDRGYFGYTF	TGTGCCAGCAGCGCGCAGGACAGGGGGTACTTCGGCTACACCTTC
TRBV9	NA	TRBJ2-6	TRBD1	CASSNSRQGASGANVLTF	TGTGCCAGCAGCAACTCGCGACAGGGGGCTTCTGGGGCCAACGTCCTGACTTTC
TRBV10-3	few	TRBJ1-4	TRBD1	CAISGGQGGEKLFF	TGTGCCATCAGTGGGGGACAGGGAGGTGAAAAACTGTTTTTT
TRBV15	NA	TRBJ1-5	NA	CATSLEAGQGGLNQPQHF	TGTGCCACCAGCTTAGAGGCGGGTCAGGGAGGCCTCAATCAGCCCCAGCATTTT
TRBV15	NA	TRBJ2-1	TRBD2	CATSREAGGLSYNEQFF	TGTGCCACCAGCAGAGAAGCGGGAGGGTTGTCCTACAATGAGCAGTTCTTC
TRBV5-4	NA	TRBJ2-3	TRBD1	CASSLGQGDTQYF	TGTGCCAGCAGCCTCGGACAGGGAGATACGCAGTATTTT
TRBV7-3	NA	TRBJ2-7	NA	CASSAPEESRYEQYF	TGTGCCAGCAGCGCCCCGGAGGAGTCCCGCTACGAGCAGTACTTC
TRBV18	NA	TRBJ2-7	NA	CASSPRSTAYEQYF	TGTGCCAGCTCACCTCGGTCGACAGCCTACGAGCAGTACTTC
TRBV15	NA	TRBJ1-4	TRBD1	CATSRETTGGHEKLFF	TGTGCCACCAGCAGAGAAACGACAGGGGGCCATGAAAAACTGTTTTTT
TRBV6-5	NA	TRBJ1-2	TRBD1	CASSYGQGRGYTF	TGTGCCAGCAGTTACGGACAGGGGCGTGGCTACACCTTC
TRBV27	NA	TRBJ2-1	TRBD2	CASSMGLAGVDEQFF	TGTGCCAGCAGTATGGGACTAGCGGGGGTGGATGAGCAGTTCTTC
TRBV9	NA	TRBJ1-3	NA	CASSLDNGNTIYF	TGTGCCAGCAGCTTGGACAATGGAAACACCATATATTTT
TRBV5-8	NA	TRBJ2-1	NA	CASSLLRGITYNEQFF	TGTGCCAGCAGCTTGCTTCGGGGGATCACCTACAATGAGCAGTTCTTC
TRBV19	NA	TRBJ1-5	NA	CASSIGQGLQPQHF	TGTGCCAGTAGTATTGGGCAGGGCCTTCAGCCCCAGCATTTT
TRBV5-1	NA	TRBJ2-5	TRBD1	CASSLGQGASSETQYF	TGCGCCAGCAGCTTGGGACAGGGGGCGTCGTCGGAGACCCAGTACTTC
TRBV10-3	NA	TRBJ1-2	TRBD1	CAISESPGQGIGYTF	TGTGCCATCAGTGAGTCGCCGGGACAGGGTATTGGCTACACCTTC
TRBV12-5	once	TRBJ1-5	NA	CASGYNQPQHF	TGTGCTAGTGGCTACAATCAGCCCCAGCATTTT
TRBV19	few	TRBJ1-1	TRBD1	CASSRQGARYTEAFF	TGTGCCAGTAGTAGGCAGGGGGCGAGGTACACTGAAGCTTTCTTT
TRBV7-9	NA	TRBJ1-2	NA	CASSLEPTANYGYTF	TGTGCCAGCAGCTTAGAGCCGACAGCTAACTATGGCTACACCTTC
TRBV19	NA	TRBJ1-2	TRBD1	CASTLSQLRDRDLDYGYTF	TGTGCCAGTACCTTATCCCAGCTCCGGGACAGGGATTTGGACTATGGCTACACCTTC
TRBV6-1	NA	TRBJ1-4	TRBD1	CASSARTGPANEKLFF	TGTGCCAGCAGTGCTAGGACAGGCCCCGCTAATGAAAAACTGTTTTTT
TRBV7-2	NA	TRBJ2-3	NA	CASSLGASTDTQYF	TGTGCCAGCAGCTTAGGGGCCAGCACAGATACGCAGTATTTT
TRBV9	few	TRBJ2-1	NA	CASSVLGSSYNEQFF	TGTGCCAGCAGCGTATTGGGGAGCTCCTACAATGAGCAGTTCTTC
TRBV6-2/TRBV6-3	NA	TRBJ2-1	TRBD2	CASSYGSGAYNEQFF	TGTGCCAGCAGTTACGGGAGCGGGGCCTACAATGAGCAGTTCTTC
TRBV5-1	NA	TRBJ1-1	TRBD1	CASSSTGGGDEAFF	TGCGCCAGCAGCAGCACAGGGGGCGGCGATGAAGCTTTCTTT
TRBV21-1	NA	TRBJ1-4	NA	CEGDRGQGNEKLFF	TGTGAGGGGGACAGGGGGCAAGGTAATGAAAAACTGTTTTTT
TRBV7-8	NA	TRBJ2-5	TRBD2	CASSLGLRGGGQETQYF	TGTGCCAGCAGCTTAGGGCTTCGGGGCGGGGGCCAAGAGACCCAGTACTTC
TRBV5-1	NA	TRBJ1-1	TRBD1	CASSLMTGMNTEAFF	TGCGCCAGCAGCTTAATGACAGGGATGAACACTGAAGCTTTCTTT
TRBV5-1	NA	TRBJ2-4	NA	CASSFIRGDQGKANIQYF	TGCGCCAGCAGCTTCATTCGAGGTGATCAGGGGAAGGCGAACATTCAGTACTTC
TRBV5-6	NA	TRBJ1-1	TRBD1	CASTKRRDRGTNTEAFF	TGTGCCAGCACCAAACGCCGGGACAGGGGGACGAACACTGAAGCTTTCTTT
TRBV30	few	TRBJ1-6	TRBD1	CAWSLDRSSPLHF	TGTGCCTGGAGTTTGGACAGGTCTTCACCCCTCCACTTT
TRBV7-2	NA	TRBJ2-3	TRBD2	CASSLSGTSGGVTDTQYF	TGTGCCAGCAGCCTATCCGGGACTAGCGGGGGGGTCACAGATACGCAGTATTTT
TRBV7-2	few	TRBJ1-6	TRBD1	CASSLATGGGSPLHF	TGTGCCAGCAGCTTAGCGACAGGGGGCGGTTCACCCCTCCACTTT
TRBV6-5	NA	TRBJ1-1	NA	CASRAGTQNTEAFF	TGTGCCAGCAGAGCCGGGACTCAGAACACTGAAGCTTTCTTT
TRBV7-2	NA	TRBJ2-7	TRBD2	CASSPGLAGVREQYF	TGTGCCAGCAGCCCGGGACTAGCGGGAGTGAGGGAGCAGTACTTC
TRBV6-5	few	TRBJ1-5	TRBD1	CASSPNRGRQPQHF	TGTGCCAGCAGCCCCAACAGGGGCAGGCAGCCCCAGCATTTT
TRBV4-3	NA	TRBJ1-6	TRBD1	CASSQEGGRVRSPLHF	TGCGCCAGCAGCCAAGAAGGGGGCAGGGTCAGGTCACCCCTCCACTTT
TRBV20-1	NA	TRBJ1-5	NA	CSASQDSNQPQHF	TGCAGTGCTAGTCAGGATAGCAATCAGCCCCAGCATTTT
TRBV12-3/TRBV12-4	NA	TRBJ1-5	NA	CASSLGAPSPQHF	TGTGCCAGCAGTTTGGGGGCCCCGAGTCCCCAGCATTTT
TRBV7-3	NA	TRBJ2-5	TRBD1	CASSRGPQETQYF	TGTGCCAGCAGCAGGGGGCCCCAAGAGACCCAGTACTTC
TRBV4-3	NA	TRBJ2-3	NA	CASSQELAADTQYF	TGCGCCAGCAGCCAAGAACTAGCAGCAGATACGCAGTATTTT
TRBV5-4	NA	TRBJ1-3	NA	CASSPGTPSGNTIYF	TGTGCCAGCAGCCCCGGGACACCCTCTGGAAACACCATATATTTT
TRBV2	NA	TRBJ1-1	NA	CASRITGTLPVGTEAFF	TGTGCCAGCAGGATTACCGGGACTTTACCGGTGGGCACTGAAGCTTTCTTT
TRBV6-5	NA	TRBJ2-1	TRBD1	CASSYSRTGGSNEQFF	TGTGCCAGCAGTTACTCGAGGACAGGGGGGAGCAATGAGCAGTTCTTC
TRBV20-1	NA	TRBJ1-1	NA	CSAREGGEAFF	TGCAGTGCTAGGGAGGGAGGGGAGGCTTTCTTT
TRBV11-2	NA	TRBJ2-7	TRBD2	CASSLLAGGGEQYF	TGTGCCAGCAGCCTACTAGCGGGGGGAGGCGAGCAGTACTTC
TRBV10-1	NA	TRBJ2-7	NA	CASSKSGETGTYGQYF	TGCGCCAGCAGTAAGTCCGGGGAGACAGGAACCTACGGGCAGTACTTC